Below are 8 T cell receptor beta chains sequenced from a single sample in a study of T cell responses to AZD1222 COVID-19 vaccine. Sequencing used immunoSEQ multiplex PCR; TCRdb keeps in-frame clones, though not all of them. The sample contains about 210,000 clones, around 92% of which appear only once. The sample was peripheral blood, taken on day 0 of AZD1222 vaccination. Receptor source: an adult in good health.

The chain joins TRBV19 to TRBJ1-6; D possibly corresponds to TRBD1 (5 bases). The CDR3 is 13 residues long. Germline V gives CDR1 LNHDA, CDR2 SQIVND (reference sequence). V lost 5 bases to trimming and J lost 6 bases, with 8 bases between them. CDR3 residues: CASSGAGNSPLHF. CDR3 bases: TGTGCCAGTAGTGGGGCAGGTAATTCACCCCTCCACTTT.

The chain has TRBV30 and TRBJ1-2; D is unresolved. The CDR3 runs 13 residues. The germline V gene encodes CDR1 GTSNPN and CDR2 SVGIG (reference sequence). V lost 4 bases to trimming and J lost 0 bases, with 9 bases between them. The CDR3 spells CAWKPLSNYGYTF. DNA of the CDR3: TGTGCCTGGAAACCCCTTTCTAACTATGGCTACACCTTC. The full variable domain, completed using reference TRBV30 and TRBJ1-2, is SQTIHQWPATLVQPVGSPLSLECTVEGTSNPNLYWYRQAAGRGLQLLFYSVGIGQISSEVPQNLSASRPQDRQFILSSKKLLLSDSGFYLCAWKPLSNYGYTFGSGTRLTVV.

V usage is TRBV2 and J usage is TRBJ1-5; D is possibly TRBD1 (6 bases). The germline gives CDR1 SNHLY, CDR2 FYNNEI. Trimming stripped 2 bases from V and 0 bases from J, with 11 bases between. This CDR3 has 16 residues. The CDR3 here is CASSELQGHSNQPQHF. In DNA, the CDR3 is TGTGCCAGCAGTGAACTACAGGGACATAGCAATCAGCCCCAGCATTTT.

V usage is TRBV6-5 and J usage is TRBJ1-2; 10 bases line up with TRBD1. This CDR3 is 15 amino acids long. Germline CDR1 reads MNHEY; CDR2 reads SVGAGI. V dropped 6 bases and J dropped 6; count of bases not matched to a gene: 10. DNA of the CDR3: TGTGCCAGCAGCGAGACGACAGGGGGCGGAGATGGCTACACCTTC. Its protein is CASSETTGGGDGYTF.

This clone occurred once. This sequence joins TRBV2 and TRBJ2-1, with 8 bases that match TRBD1. From germline, CDR1 is SNHLY and CDR2 FYNNEI. The CDR3 spans 14 residues. V shed 6 bases, J shed 2 bases, and the junction held 3 bases outside the gene matches. The CDR3: CASSGQGAYNEQFF. Here the CDR3 DNA reads TGTGCCAGCAGCGGACAGGGAGCCTACAATGAGCAGTTCTTC.

This chain links TRBV20-1 with TRBJ1-1; D not resolved. Trimming shortened V by 5 bases and J by 11 bases, and 12 bases separated the two germline ends. The CDR3 extends over 10 amino acids. Germline V lookup: CDR1 DFQATT, CDR2 SNEGSKA (reference sequence). The CDR3 protein is CSAPGPAAFF. CDR3 DNA sequence: TGCAGTGCTCCGGGCCCAGCGGCTTTCTTT.

The rearrangement links TRBV6-5 to TRBJ1-2; TRBD1 aligns across 7 bases. The CDR3 is 13 amino acids. Trimming at V came to 10 bases and at J to 3 bases, leaving 8 bases not matched to a gene. Germline V CDR1 and CDR2: MNHEY, SVGAGI. CDR3 amino acids: CATRPGGDYGYTF. DNA of the CDR3: TGTGCCACCAGACCAGGGGGAGACTATGGCTACACCTTC.

The rearrangement joins TRBV5-1 to TRBJ2-1; D is unclear. The CDR3 is made up of 14 amino acids. From germline, CDR1 is SGHRS and CDR2 YFSETQ. V was pared by 3 bases and J by 8 bases, with 15 bases between. The CDR3 loop is CASSSGRIADEQFF. As DNA, the CDR3 is TGCGCCAGCAGCTCCGGACGTATCGCCGATGAGCAGTTCTTC.